Presented here are 9 T cell receptor beta chains from one specimen sequenced in a study of cytomegalovirus exposure and HLA in healthy donors listed by TCRdb under 2017. Library creation used the immunoSEQ multiplex PCR assay. The multiplex PCR relied on a mix of 60 forward primers for TCR Vbeta segments and 13 reverse primers for TCR Jbeta segments. TCRdb retrieved this table from immuneACCESS and kept in-frame rearrangements only. Not all clones are present; in checked studies, unresolved V genes account for under half, and no reason is known for the remainder. The sample table records 75,000 to 100,000 clones; around 70% of these occur just once. The top ten clonotypes cover 1.2% of the sample. Sample: PBMCs. Every receptor here comes from a female donor in good health and CMV-seronegative.

The table lists this clone with a few counts. The chain recombines TRBV30 with TRBJ2-2, with D unclear. The V end lost 3 bases, the J end lost 6 bases, and 14 bases lay between the germline ends. Germline CDR1 GTSNPN, CDR2 SVGIG (reference sequence). The CDR3 runs to 14 residues. This CDR3 is CAWSREPFAGELFF. In DNA, the CDR3 is TGTGCCTGGAGCCGAGAGCCATTTGCCGGGGAGCTGTTTTTT. Full variable domain (remainder filled in from reference TRBV30 and TRBJ2-2): SQTIHQWPATLVQPVGSPLSLECTVEGTSNPNLYWYRQAAGRGLQLLFYSVGIGQISSEVPQNLSASRPQDRQFILSSKKLLLSDSGFYLCAWSREPFAGELFFGEGSRLTVL.

This rearrangement joins TRBV15 to TRBJ1-2; D is uncertain. In germline, CDR1 is LNHNV, CDR2 YYDKDF (reference sequence). The germline V and J ends were trimmed by 0 bases and 5 bases, with 13 bases remaining between them. The CDR3 is 15 residues long. CDR3 loop: CATSRDKPAIYGYTF. In DNA form, the CDR3 reads TGTGCCACCAGCAGAGATAAGCCAGCGATATATGGCTACACCTTC.

The CDR3 DNA is TGTGCCAGCAGCGATTCGGGCGGGGCTGAGACCCAGTACTTC. This translates into CASSDSGGAETQYF. The chain carries TRBV6-6 and TRBJ2-5, with D possibly matching TRBD2 (6 bases). Germline lookup yields CDR1 MNHNY and CDR2 SVGAGI (reference sequence). This CDR3 region has 14 residues. The ends were cut back, 6 bases at V and 5 bases at J, with 16 bases in the middle.

The chain employs TRBV5-1 and TRBJ2-7; 10 nucleotides match TRBD2. Trimming removed 4 bases from V and 0 bases from J; junction bases left unmatched: 7. The CDR3 covers 16 residues. The V gene's germline CDR1 is SGHRS and CDR2 YFSETQ. For the CDR3, the DNA is TGCGCCAGCAGCCCATCCGGGACTAGCGTCTCCTACGAGCAGTACTTC. Residues: CASSPSGTSVSYEQYF.

For this clone: The junction differs from germline at one of its ends, possibly a read error. The chain joins TRBV5-1 to TRBJ2-3; TRBD2 matches at 7 bases. Germline CDR1 SGHRS, CDR2 YFSETQ. The CDR3 runs 17 residues. In DNA form, the CDR3 reads TGCGTCAGCAGCTTCCCCTGGGCGGGAGCGGCCACAGATACGCAGTATTTT. Encoded protein: CVSSFPWAGAATDTQYF.

This chain connects TRBV6-1 to TRBJ1-4, with D perhaps matching TRBD1 (5 bases). This CDR3 has 14 amino acids. V shed 6 bases and J shed 4 bases, with 12 bases lying between them. Germline V gene data show CDR1 as MNHNS and CDR2 as SASEGT. Written as DNA, the CDR3 is TGTGCCAGCAGGGATCAGGGTTTTAATGAAAAACTGTTTTTT. This gives the protein CASRDQGFNEKLFF.

In its sample, this clone was seen a few times. The chain uses TRBV5-6 and TRBJ2-7; 7 bases agree with TRBD2. This CDR3 region has 17 residues. V was pared by 3 bases and J by 0 bases, with 12 bases of the junction left unmatched. Germline loops: CDR1 SGHDT, CDR2 YYEEEE. The DNA of the CDR3 is TGTGCCAGCAGCTCGGCTAGCGGTTTCGTAAGCTCCTACGAGCAGTACTTC. It yields the protein CASSSASGFVSSYEQYF.

The CDR3 loop is CASSFGLAGNIQYF. The CDR3 nucleotides read TGTGCCAGCAGCTTTGGACTAGCGGGAAACATTCAGTACTTC. The chain joins TRBV7-2 to TRBJ2-4, with 11 bases fitting TRBD2. Germline CDR1 is SGHTA and CDR2 is FQGNSA. The CDR3 has 14 residues. V lost 3 bases to trimming and J lost 6 bases; unmatched junction nucleotides: 1.

This clone was picked up one time. The chain combines TRBV15 with TRBJ2-7; 8 bases match TRBD1. CDR1 and CDR2 (germline): LNHNV, YYDKDF (reference sequence). The V gene end was trimmed by 0 bases and the J gene end by 5 bases; junction bases not matched to a gene: 9. The CDR3 runs to 16 residues. The CDR3 sequence is CATSRETQDRADEQYF. In DNA form, the CDR3 reads TGTGCCACCAGCAGAGAAACCCAGGACAGGGCCGACGAGCAGTACTTC.